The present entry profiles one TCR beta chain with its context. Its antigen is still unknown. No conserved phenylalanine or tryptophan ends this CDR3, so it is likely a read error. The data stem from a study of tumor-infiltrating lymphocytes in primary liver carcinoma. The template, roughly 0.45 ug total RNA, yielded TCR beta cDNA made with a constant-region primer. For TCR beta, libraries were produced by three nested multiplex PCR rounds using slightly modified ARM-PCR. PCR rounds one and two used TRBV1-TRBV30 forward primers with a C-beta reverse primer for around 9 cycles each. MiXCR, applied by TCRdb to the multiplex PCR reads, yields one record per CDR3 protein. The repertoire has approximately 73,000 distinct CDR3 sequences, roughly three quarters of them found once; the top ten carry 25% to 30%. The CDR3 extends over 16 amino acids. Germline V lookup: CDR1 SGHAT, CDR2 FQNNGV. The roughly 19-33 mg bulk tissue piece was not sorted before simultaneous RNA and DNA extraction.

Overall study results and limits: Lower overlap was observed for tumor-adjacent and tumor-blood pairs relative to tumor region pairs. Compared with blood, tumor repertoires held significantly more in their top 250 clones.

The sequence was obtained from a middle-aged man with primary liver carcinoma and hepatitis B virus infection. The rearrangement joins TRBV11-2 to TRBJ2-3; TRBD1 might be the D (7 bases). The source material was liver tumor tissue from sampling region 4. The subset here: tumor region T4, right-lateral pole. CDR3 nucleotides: TGTGCCAGCAGCCAGGGCCGGTCAGGGGGGACTGATACACAGTATTTA. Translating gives CASSQGRSGGTDTQYL.